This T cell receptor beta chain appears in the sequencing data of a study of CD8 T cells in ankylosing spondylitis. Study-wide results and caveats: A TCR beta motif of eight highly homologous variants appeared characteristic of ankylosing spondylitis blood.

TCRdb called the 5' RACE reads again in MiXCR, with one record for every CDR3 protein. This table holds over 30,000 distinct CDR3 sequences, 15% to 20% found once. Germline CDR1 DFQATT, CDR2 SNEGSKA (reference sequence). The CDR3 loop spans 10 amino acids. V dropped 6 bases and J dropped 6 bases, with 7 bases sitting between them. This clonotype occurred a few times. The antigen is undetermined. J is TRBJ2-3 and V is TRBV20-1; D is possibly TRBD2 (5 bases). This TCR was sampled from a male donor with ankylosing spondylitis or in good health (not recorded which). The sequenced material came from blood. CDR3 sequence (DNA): TGCAGTGCCTCGGGGGATACGCAGTATTTT. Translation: CSASGDTQYF.